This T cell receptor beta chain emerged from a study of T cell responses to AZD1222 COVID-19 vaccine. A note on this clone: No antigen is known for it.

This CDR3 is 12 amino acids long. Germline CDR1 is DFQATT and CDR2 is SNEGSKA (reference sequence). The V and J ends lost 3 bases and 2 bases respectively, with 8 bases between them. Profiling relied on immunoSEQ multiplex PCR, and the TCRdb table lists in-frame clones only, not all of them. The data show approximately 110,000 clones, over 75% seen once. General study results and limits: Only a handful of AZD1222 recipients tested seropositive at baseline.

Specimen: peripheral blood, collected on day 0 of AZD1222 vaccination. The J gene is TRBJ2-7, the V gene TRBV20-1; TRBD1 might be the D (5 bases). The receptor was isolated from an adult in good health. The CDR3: CSASRGTYEQYF. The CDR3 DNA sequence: TGCAGTGCTAGTAGGGGAACCTACGAGCAGTACTTC.